The 4 T cell receptor beta chains listed next were all sequenced from one sample in a study of tumor-infiltrating lymphocytes in primary liver carcinoma. A primer matching the constant region was used to make TCR beta cDNA from about 500 ng of total RNA. Nested multiplex PCR, run for three rounds with slightly modified ARM-PCR, yielded TCR beta libraries. A C-beta reverse primer was combined with TRBV1-TRBV30 forward primers in the first two PCR rounds, and each round had 9 to 10 cycles. TCRdb itself ran the multiplex PCR reads through MiXCR, one entry per CDR3 protein. The table has about 300,000 distinct CDR3 sequences, roughly 60% seen once. The researchers obtained blood RNA from unsorted whole blood and also extracted germline DNA. Specimen: peripheral blood. The receptors originated from a middle-aged man with primary liver carcinoma and hepatitis B virus infection.

The rearrangement links TRBV7-9 to TRBJ2-1; possibly TRBD1 or TRBD2 for D (5 bases each). Trimming took 4 bases from V and 1 from J, leaving 11 bases between them. Per the germline V gene, CDR1 is SEHNR and CDR2 is FQNEAQ (reference sequence). The CDR3 is 15 amino acids. The CDR3 protein is CASSSRGRSYNEQFF. CDR3 nucleotide sequence: TGTGCCAGCAGCTCCCGGGGCAGGTCCTACAATGAGCAGTTCTTC.

Regarding this clonotype: With a much larger clone just one base away, this may be a read error. CDR3 region: CSVGSGTDQEIQYF. The CDR3 DNA is TGCAGCGTTGGCTCCGGGACAGATCAAGAGATCCAGTACTTC. The gene calls are TRBV29-1 and TRBJ2-5, with 7 nucleotides matching TRBD1. This CDR3 has 14 residues. Germline CDR1 SQVTM, CDR2 ANQGSEA.

The chain is built from TRBV11-2 and TRBJ2-2; D remains ambiguous. Trimming took 7 bases from V and 5 from J, leaving 11 bases between them. The CDR3 length is 13 residues. Germline V gene lookup returns CDR1 SGHAT and CDR2 FQNNGV. The CDR3, as DNA: TGTGCCAGCAACCCGGCTAGGACCGGGGAGCTGTTTTTT. It encodes CASNPARTGELFF.

As for this clonotype: One end of the junction fails to match germline, which may point to a read error. J is TRBJ2-7 and V is TRBV5-1, with 7 bases matching TRBD1. Per germline, CDR1 SGHRS and CDR2 YFSETQ. This CDR3 is 14 amino acids long. In DNA, the CDR3 is TGCTCCAGCAGCCACGGGACAGAGAGATACGAGCAGTACTTC. This sequence encodes CSSSHGTERYEQYF.